This entry is about one T cell receptor (beta chain). The clone's antigen remains unknown. Base-call qualities are not available, and no considerably larger clone is one nucleotide away. These data belong to a study of T cell repertoires in ileal Crohn's disease (dated by TCRdb to between 2017 and 2020). A note on the overall study: The median duration of disease was roughly 8.2 years, and at the time of surgery around 36% of patients were active smokers. A prospective multicentre cohort supplied the 55 to 60 Crohn's disease patients whose TCR repertoires were analysed. A Rutgeerts score above i0 was used to define endoscopic postoperative recurrence. M6 samples were neoterminal ileum biopsies taken at postoperative colonoscopy. The study ran alongside a multicentre cohort designed to identify predictors of early endoscopic recurrence after ileocolonic resection. A total of 170 or so mucosal samples from some 57 patients were sequenced, collected from several sites on the surgical specimen and at postoperative endoscopy. Postoperative therapy was given to about half of the patients, with thiopurines administered to under 13 patients and anti-TNF agents administered to under 20 patients. Every patient underwent surgery because of a complication, which was stricturing disease in around 60% and penetrating disease in approximately 40%. Study-level results and caveats: Postoperative endoscopy was performed at varying times within the first year after surgery, with a median delay of roughly 6.4 months. Mucosal CD4 and CD8 T cells were sorted and sequenced only in a subgroup of patients, the size of which was not stated. Higher percentages of high-frequency clones at the time of surgery were linked to endoscopic recurrence, and every patient with clonality above 26.8% (18/57) had recurrence. Compared with CD4 T cells, sorted CD8 T cells held more high-frequency clones, which suggests that the mucosal expansions were mostly CD8. A significantly higher proportion of clonal expansions was observed in active smokers at surgery than in non-smokers (approximately 26% vs 20%, p=0.02).

For commercial TCRB immunosequencing, approximately 500 nanograms of biopsy DNA were submitted for each sample. Adaptive Biotechnology amplified the CDR3 regions from genomic DNA with a two-step multiplex PCR designed to control amplification bias. Primers for every V and J gene segment were used in the first PCR, and barcodes and Illumina adapters were added in the second PCR. CDR3 libraries were sequenced using an Illumina instrument. On the authors' methods: Analysis combined the vendor-provided pipelines with custom analysis of raw data in R/Bioconductor under R version 3.3.0. Clonality, ranging from 0 to 1, was calculated as the inverse of the normalised Shannon entropy of all productive clones. High-frequency clones were defined as the repertoire share of the top 100 clones, retaining only clones passing a 95% confidence test. Repertoire diversity was measured with the Simpson index, and overlap between samples was measured with the Morisita-Horn index. The table comes from immuneACCESS by way of TCRdb, which keeps in-frame sequences with V and J called. Part of the clones is missing from these tables; in studies checked, under half for an unresolved V gene and the rest for unknown reasons. The D gene and trimming were derived from the DNA, and the V and J assignments and clone size from that table. Counted in this sample were some 10,000 clones; over 70% of them appeared once. The ten biggest clones cover approximately 15% of the sample.

Explained via the paper, the time point label denotes: neoterminal ileum biopsy at postoperative endoscopy, about 6 months after surgery. Adults with ileal or ileocolonic Crohn's disease for whom ileocolonic resection was indicated were considered eligible. Whole ileal mucosal biopsies were kept frozen at -80 degrees C prior to DNA extraction. Genomic DNA was extracted from frozen whole biopsies using a TRizol-based method and was quantified with a NanoDrop 2000 spectrophotometer. At the junction V is shortened by 5 bases and J by 0 bases, with 17 bases in between. The CDR3 sequence holds 17 residues, the cysteine and phenylalanine included. The kept DNA is CDR3 alone, 51 bases in frame from the first base. Per the germline V gene (reference sequence), SSHAT is the CDR1 and FNYEAQ is the CDR2.

The receptor was derived from an adult with Crohn's disease. This sequence uses TRBV7-7 and TRBJ2-1; TRBD1 is a weak D gene call, 6 bases matching. Sequencing was done on a sample of ileal tissue. The sequenced DNA: TGTGCCAGCAGCCAGTCGACAGGCTATAGCTCCTACAATGAGCAGTTCTTC. The encoded protein is CASSQSTGYSSYNEQFF.